These T cell receptor beta chains were read from a single sample in a study of T cells after yellow fever vaccination. TCRdb processed the 5' RACE reads anew with MiXCR; each CDR3 protein has one entry. The data show around 320,000 distinct CDR3 sequences, under 9% seen once. The sequencing used CD4+ T cells sorted from PBMCs, collected 5 days after the yellow fever booster vaccination. The receptors stem from a man aged 18 to 29 who received the YFV17D yellow fever vaccine. Both conserved end residues are part of each CDR3. The D gene is left open where the match is weak. Only some rows state a clone size, as once, few, many or a class for expanded clones.

TRBV7-8	few	.	TRBJ2-6	16	CASSGRGAPGANVLTF	TGTGCCAGCAGCGGACGGGGGGCGCCCGGGGCCAACGTCCTGACTTTC
TRBV7-7	.	.	TRBJ2-7	13	CASSLTAAYEQYF	TGTGCCAGCAGCTTAACAGCTGCCTACGAGCAGTACTTC
TRBV5-1	.	TRBD1	TRBJ2-3	17	CASSLVGTGWGTDTQYF	TGCGCCAGCAGCTTGGTAGGGACAGGGTGGGGCACAGATACGCAGTATTTT
TRBV12-3/TRBV12-4	few	.	TRBJ2-1	14	CASSFSRFQNEQFF	TGTGCCAGCAGTTTCTCCCGGTTTCAAAATGAGCAGTTCTTC
TRBV7-2	few	TRBD1	TRBJ2-7	13	CASSWDSSYEQYF	TGTGCCAGCAGCTGGGACAGCTCCTACGAGCAGTACTTC
TRBV20-1	.	.	TRBJ2-7	21	CSARGDLGEQFRDTQVYEQYF	TGCAGTGCTAGGGGGGATTTAGGGGAACAATTCCGGGACACTCAAGTTTACGAGCAGTACTTC
TRBV10-2	many	.	TRBJ2-7	15	CASVNVGEFSYEQYF	TGCGCCAGCGTAAACGTCGGGGAGTTCTCCTACGAGCAGTACTTC
TRBV12-3/TRBV12-4	few	.	TRBJ1-1	13	CASTQTHGTEAFF	TGTGCCAGCACGCAAACCCACGGCACTGAAGCTTTCTTT
TRBV4-3	many	.	TRBJ2-5	13	CASSPTLLETQYF	TGCGCCAGCAGCCCGACGCTGTTGGAGACCCAGTACTTC
TRBV6-6	few	TRBD1	TRBJ1-1	14	CASSSRQGFTEAFF	TGTGCCAGCAGTTCACGACAGGGTTTCACTGAAGCTTTCTTT
TRBV5-1	.	.	TRBJ1-4	14	CASSFGLINEKLFF	TGCGCCAGCAGCTTTGGACTGATTAATGAAAAACTGTTTTTT
TRBV5-1	.	.	TRBJ2-2	14	CASSSGTYTGELFF	TGCGCCAGCAGCTCCGGTACATACACCGGGGAGCTGTTTTTT
TRBV9	few	TRBD2	TRBJ2-1	15	CASSESGGAINEQFF	TGTGCCAGCAGCGAGAGCGGGGGGGCCATCAATGAGCAGTTCTTC
TRBV7-9	.	TRBD2	TRBJ2-5	16	CASSFSGLAGGETQYF	TGTGCCAGCAGCTTTTCGGGACTAGCGGGGGGCGAGACCCAGTACTTC
TRBV6-1	few	TRBD1	TRBJ2-4	15	CASSEVQGADYIQYF	TGTGCCAGCAGTGAAGTACAGGGGGCAGATTACATTCAGTACTTC
TRBV5-1	.	.	TRBJ1-1	16	CASSVDNGVMNTEAFF	TGCGCCAGCAGCGTGGACAATGGAGTAATGAACACTGAAGCTTTCTTT